This is a list of T cell receptor beta chains from one sample in a study of T cell repertoires in ileal Crohn's disease. The assay was immunoSEQ multiplex PCR, and TCRdb's table has in-frame clones only and misses some. The sample has approximately 11,000 clones; 79% are singletons. The sequenced sample was ileal tissue. The receptor source for this set is an adult with Crohn's disease. Each CDR3 is given with its conserved first and last residue. Fields, in order: V gene, D gene, clone size, J gene, CDR3 protein, CDR3 DNA. The D gene is left open where the match is weak. The size of a clone is reported for some rows only, either as once, few or many, or as a class for expanded clones.

TRBV7-9	NA	NA	TRBJ1-2	CASSLARLNYGYTF	TGTGCCAGCAGCTTAGCCAGATTAAACTATGGCTACACCTTC
TRBV28	NA	NA	TRBJ1-1	CASSLIARGAEAFF	TGTGCCAGCAGTTTAATTGCCAGGGGAGCTGAAGCTTTCTTT
TRBV28	NA	NA	TRBJ1-2	CASSLSGALHGYTF	TGTGCCAGCAGTTTATCTGGGGCTTTGCATGGCTACACCTTC
TRBV18	NA	NA	TRBJ1-2	CASSPMGHEGYTF	TGTGCCAGCTCACCAATGGGCCATGAGGGCTACACCTTC
TRBV4-1	TRBD2	once	TRBJ2-1	CASSRTSGVDGEQFF	TGCGCCAGCAGTCGGACTAGCGGGGTCGACGGTGAGCAGTTCTTC
TRBV25-1	NA	NA	TRBJ2-2	CASSLQGGGELFF	TGTGCCAGCAGCCTACAGGGTGGCGGGGAGCTGTTTTTT
TRBV19	TRBD2	NA	TRBJ2-1	CASRPGGATNEQFF	TGTGCCAGTAGACCCGGGGGGGCAACGAATGAGCAGTTCTTC
TRBV5-1	NA	NA	TRBJ2-6	CASSSGAGANVLTF	TGCGCCAGCAGCTCCGGGGCTGGGGCCAACGTCCTGACTTTC
TRBV29-1	NA	NA	TRBJ2-7	CSVDWGDYEQYF	TGCAGCGTTGATTGGGGGGACTACGAGCAGTACTTC
TRBV18	TRBD1	NA	TRBJ1-3	CASSPSTGGSGNTIYF	TGTGCCAGCTCACCATCGACAGGGGGCTCCGGAAACACCATATATTTT
TRBV5-4	NA	NA	TRBJ1-1	CASSLGRGWGTEAFF	TGTGCCAGCAGCTTGGGGCGGGGTTGGGGCACTGAAGCTTTCTTT
TRBV7-2	TRBD2	NA	TRBJ2-5	CASRFAGGLETQYF	TGTGCCAGCAGATTTGCGGGGGGGCTGGAGACCCAGTACTTC
TRBV6-1	NA	NA	TRBJ2-2	CASKGGLTGQGFF	TGTGCCAGCAAGGGGGGGCTGACAGGACAGGGGTTTTTT
TRBV19	NA	NA	TRBJ1-5	CATETGLGNQPQHF	TGTGCCACCGAGACAGGCCTGGGGAATCAGCCCCAGCATTTT
TRBV19	NA	NA	TRBJ1-2	CASTPQEHSWYGYTF	TGTGCCTCCACCCCCCAGGAACACTCTTGGTATGGCTACACCTTC
TRBV6-1	TRBD1	NA	TRBJ2-2	CASQGALTGELFF	TGTGCCAGCCAGGGGGCGTTGACCGGGGAGCTGTTTTTT
TRBV19	NA	NA	TRBJ1-1	CATLTGPAAEAFF	TGTGCCACCCTAACGGGTCCCGCGGCTGAAGCTTTCTTT
TRBV7-9	NA	few	TRBJ1-2	CAAYPAGYTF	TGTGCCGCCTATCCCGCGGGCTACACCTTC
TRBV30	NA	few	TRBJ1-1	CAWSVHFAEAFF	TGTGCCTGGAGTGTCCACTTCGCCGAAGCTTTCTTT
TRBV6-5	TRBD1	once	TRBJ2-7	CASSYAGGSFYEQYF	TGTGCCAGCAGTTACGCAGGGGGCAGTTTCTACGAGCAGTACTTC
TRBV10-2	NA	NA	TRBJ1-1	CASSGGPRGEAFF	TGCGCCAGCAGTGGCGGACCACGGGGTGAAGCTTTCTTT
TRBV5-1	TRBD1	NA	TRBJ1-1	CASSRGTDSSNTEAFF	TGCGCCAGCAGCCGGGGGACAGACAGCTCGAACACTGAAGCTTTCTTT
TRBV19	NA	NA	TRBJ1-1	CASSTGIEAFF	TGTGCCAGTAGTACCGGGATAGAAGCTTTCTTT
TRBV4-2	NA	NA	TRBJ1-3	CASSWGVSGNTIYF	TGTGCCAGCAGCTGGGGGGTCTCTGGAAACACCATATATTTT
TRBV2	NA	NA	TRBJ1-6	CASSAQSSYNSPLHF	TGTGCCAGCAGCGCACAAAGCTCCTATAATTCACCCCTCCACTTT
TRBV10-2	TRBD2	NA	TRBJ2-7	CASSPSGRGNSYEQYF	TGCGCCAGCAGCCCGTCTGGGCGGGGGAACTCCTACGAGCAGTACTTC
TRBV30	NA	few	TRBJ2-7	CACSGQDSYEQYF	TGTGCCTGTTCAGGGCAGGACTCCTACGAGCAGTACTTC
TRBV7-9	NA	NA	TRBJ1-4	CASSLSQGTNEKLFF	TGTGCCAGCAGCTTGTCCCAGGGAACTAATGAAAAACTGTTTTTT
TRBV15	NA	NA	TRBJ1-3	CATSREQGMVDTIYF	TGTGCCACCAGCAGGGAACAGGGAATGGTAGACACCATATATTTT
TRBV7-2	NA	NA	TRBJ1-1	CASSFTGTAGVTEAFF	TGTGCCAGCAGCTTCACCGGGACGGCGGGGGTCACTGAAGCTTTCTTT
TRBV29-1	TRBD1	NA	TRBJ2-7	CSALGQGAREQYF	TGCAGCGCCCTGGGGCAGGGGGCAAGGGAGCAGTACTTC
TRBV30	NA	NA	TRBJ2-3	CAWSILTDTQYF	TGTGCCTGGAGTATACTCACAGATACGCAGTATTTT
TRBV2	TRBD1	NA	TRBJ1-2	CASGGQGVSNYGYTF	TGTGCCAGCGGGGGACAGGGGGTGTCTAACTATGGCTACACCTTC
TRBV15	TRBD1	NA	TRBJ1-2	CATSGQGAEYGYTF	TGTGCCACCAGCGGACAGGGGGCGGAATACGGCTACACCTTC
TRBV19	TRBD2	NA	TRBJ2-7	CASSPGRGGAIYEQYF	TGTGCCAGTAGTCCGGGGCGGGGGGGCGCTATCTACGAGCAGTACTTC
TRBV14	NA	NA	TRBJ1-2	CASSQVSGYPNYGYTF	TGTGCCAGCAGCCAAGTATCGGGGTATCCTAACTATGGCTACACCTTC
TRBV10-2	NA	NA	TRBJ1-5	CASSESRPAAVVF	TGCGCCAGCAGTGAGTCGCGGCCGGCTGCCGTCGTGTTT
TRBV5-1	TRBD1	NA	TRBJ1-1	CASSLDAGGYNTEAFF	TGCGCCAGCAGCTTGGATGCAGGGGGTTACAACACTGAAGCTTTCTTT
TRBV11-2	NA	NA	TRBJ2-5	CASSLAGPETQYF	TGTGCCAGCAGCTTAGCAGGGCCTGAGACCCAGTACTTC
TRBV5-4	TRBD2	few	TRBJ2-7	CASSFPGTTYEQYF	TGTGCCAGCAGCTTCCCCGGGACTACCTACGAGCAGTACTTC
TRBV30	NA	NA	TRBJ2-4	CAWSVGTALNIQYF	TGTGCCTGGAGTGTCGGTACCGCACTAAACATTCAGTACTTC
TRBV4-2	TRBD2	NA	TRBJ2-1	CASSRPTSGEYNEQFF	TGTGCCAGCAGCCGACCGACTAGCGGGGAGTACAATGAGCAGTTCTTC
TRBV18	NA	NA	TRBJ1-2	CASSLPLQGYTF	TGTGCCAGCTCACTACCTTTACAGGGCTACACCTTC
TRBV2	NA	NA	TRBJ2-1	CASSERLTHNEQFF	TGTGCCAGCAGTGAGCGACTCACACACAATGAGCAGTTCTTC